The rows below give T cell receptor beta chains drawn from one sample of a study of spatial heterogeneity in lung cancer. One entry per CDR3 protein, called by TCRdb with MiXCR from the 5' RACE reads. Of about 94,000 distinct CDR3 sequences listed, around 19% are singletons. The sample consisted of PBMCs, taken at follow-up. The source of these receptors is a male donor with early-stage non-small cell lung cancer. Both conserved end residues are part of each CDR3. D genes are given only for firm matches. Size tells how often a clone was seen (once, few, many) or the class of an expanded clone, and some rows leave it out.

d_call j_call v_call clone_size cdr3_nt cdr3_aa
NA TRBJ1-5 TRBV5-1 many TGCGCCAGCAGCCCTTTGGGGGCGAATCAGCCCCAGCATTTT CASSPLGANQPQHF
TRBD2 TRBJ2-1 TRBV5-1 NA TGCGCCAGCAGCTCCAAGCGGGGCTCCTACAATGAGCAGTTCTTC CASSSKRGSYNEQFF
NA TRBJ2-1 TRBV14 medium-sized TGTGCCAGCAGCCCCGAGGTAGGGCGCCAATACAATGAGCAGTTCTTC CASSPEVGRQYNEQFF
TRBD1 TRBJ1-6 TRBV20-1 few TGCAGTGCTTCCCTTTCAGGGGGAGGAACGAATTCACCCCTCCACTTT CSASLSGGGTNSPLHF
NA TRBJ1-4 TRBV6-2/TRBV6-3 NA TGTGCCAGCAGTTACTCGGACAGCGGGAAACTGTTTTTT CASSYSDSGKLFF
TRBD1 TRBJ2-7 TRBV6-2/TRBV6-3 once TGTGCCAGCAGCCGAACCGGGACAGGAAAACTCTTCGAGGACGAGCAGTACTTC CASSRTGTGKLFEDEQYF
NA TRBJ2-7 TRBV5-4 many TGTGCCAGCAGCTTGCAGGGTAGCGGAGGCTACGAGCAGTACTTC CASSLQGSGGYEQYF
TRBD2 TRBJ2-3 TRBV13 NA TGTGCCAGCAGCCCGACTAGCGGGATAACAGATACGCAGTATTTT CASSPTSGITDTQYF
TRBD2 TRBJ2-5 TRBV24-1 NA TGTGCCACCAGTGATTCCCAATTCGGACTAGCGGGACAAGAGACCCAGTACTTC CATSDSQFGLAGQETQYF
TRBD2 TRBJ2-3 TRBV6-1 NA TGTGCCAGCGGACTAGCGGGAGCCATGATTGTTACAGATACGCAGTATTTT CASGLAGAMIVTDTQYF
NA TRBJ2-6 TRBV5-1 NA TGCGCCAGCAGCTTCGGTTCCGGGTCCGGGGCCAACGTCCTGACTTTC CASSFGSGSGANVLTF
NA TRBJ2-3 TRBV24-1 NA TGTGCCACCAGTGATTTGTCGGGGGACGATACGCAGTATTTT CATSDLSGDDTQYF
NA TRBJ2-7 TRBV20-1 few TGCAGTGCTCCCAAGAGGGAGTACTCCTACGAGCAGTACTTC CSAPKREYSYEQYF
TRBD2 TRBJ2-7 TRBV3-1 many TGTGCCAGCAGCCATGGACTAGCGGGCCTGGGGGCCTACGAGCAGTACTTC CASSHGLAGLGAYEQYF
NA TRBJ2-3 TRBV11-2 NA TGTGCCAGCAGCTTAGAAGTTAGGCAGTATTTT CASSLEVRQYF
NA TRBJ2-3 TRBV7-9 NA TGTGCCAGCAGCCGTGGGGCAGGGGCAGCAGATACGCAGTATTTT CASSRGAGAADTQYF
NA TRBJ1-3 TRBV6-5 NA TGTGCCAGCAGTTACACGGGACACTCTGGAAACACCATATATTTT CASSYTGHSGNTIYF
NA TRBJ1-5 TRBV19 many TGTGCCAGTAGTTTGGACGGCGACCCCAATCAGCCCCAGCATTTT CASSLDGDPNQPQHF
NA TRBJ1-2 TRBV29-1 NA TGCAGCGTTGAGGGGGTTGGCTACACCTTC CSVEGVGYTF
NA TRBJ1-1 TRBV6-2/TRBV6-3 NA TGTGCCAGCAGTTACAAGGGGGACGCAGAAGCTTTCTTT CASSYKGDAEAFF
NA TRBJ2-1 TRBV5-4 NA TGTGCCAGCAGCAGCGGTCACAACCGATACAATGAGCAGTTCTTC CASSSGHNRYNEQFF
NA TRBJ2-5 TRBV6-2/TRBV6-3 NA TGTGCCAGCAGTTACCGAGGGGACGCACAAGAGACCCAGTACTTC CASSYRGDAQETQYF
NA TRBJ2-5 TRBV15 NA TGTGCCACCAGCAGAGATCGGGACACTCAAGAGACCCAGTACTTC CATSRDRDTQETQYF
NA TRBJ2-5 TRBV5-1 few TGCGCCAGCAGCTCCCCAGGGTCGCAAGAGACCCAGTACTTC CASSSPGSQETQYF
TRBD2 TRBJ2-1 TRBV9 NA TGTGCCAGCAGCGGGGGACTAGCGGGATACAATGAGCAGTTCTTC CASSGGLAGYNEQFF
NA TRBJ2-2 TRBV24-1 many TGTGCCACCAGTGTCGCAGGGGCGAACACCGGGGAGCTGTTTTTT CATSVAGANTGELFF
NA TRBJ2-5 TRBV11-2 few TGTGCCAGCAGCTTACGAGGCCTGCCCCGTCCACAAGAGACCCAGTACTTC CASSLRGLPRPQETQYF
TRBD2 TRBJ2-5 TRBV20-1 NA TGCAGTGCCGTAGAGGCTAGCGGGCCAGAGACCCAGTACTTC CSAVEASGPETQYF
NA TRBJ2-7 TRBV5-6 NA TGTGCCAGCAGCTTGATCGGGGAGCAGTACTTC CASSLIGEQYF
NA TRBJ1-2 TRBV6-1 many TGTGCCAGCAGTGAAAGGAACCCCAGGGGCCGTGATCACACCTTC CASSERNPRGRDHTF
NA TRBJ1-4 TRBV5-1 once TGCGCCAGCAGCTGGGGGGCGCCTAATGAAAAACTGTTTTTT CASSWGAPNEKLFF
NA TRBJ1-6 TRBV5-6 many TGTGCCAGCAGCTTGCCAGGGAAAGGATCACCCCTCCACTTT CASSLPGKGSPLHF
NA TRBJ1-6 TRBV5-6 few TGTGCCAGCAGCGTCTTGAATTCACCCCTCCACTTT CASSVLNSPLHF
TRBD1 TRBJ2-2 TRBV5-1 few TGCGCCAGCAGCCCGTACGGGACAGGCACCGGGGAGCTGTTTTTT CASSPYGTGTGELFF
TRBD2 TRBJ2-3 TRBV6-1 few TGTGCCAGCAGTGCAGCGGGAAGCACAGATACGCAGTATTTT CASSAAGSTDTQYF